This T cell receptor (beta chain) is from a study of blood T cell repertoires in COVID-19. The overall study: The United States, Italy and Spain supplied acute and convalescent COVID-19 samples. In each case, the material was cDNA or gDNA derived from T cells, B-cell-depleted T cells, or PBMCs.

The CDR3 covers 17 residues. Trimming at V came to 3 bases and at J to 0 bases, leaving 7 bases not matched to a gene. CDR1 and CDR2 from the germline V gene are SEHNR and FQNEAQ (reference sequence). In the authors' methods: Amplification from reference gene primers served as the basis for estimated nucleated cell counts. The repertoire was sequenced with immunoSEQ multiplex PCR; TCRdb's copy has only in-frame clones and lacks some. The DNA was the basis for D and trimming; V, J and clone size are from that table. The sample yields about 190,000 clones, roughly 78% seen once. Sample: peripheral blood. This rearrangement joins TRBV7-9 to TRBJ2-1; TRBD2 matches 8 bases. This clonotype originated in a woman aged 80 or over with active or convalescent COVID-19. CDR3 DNA sequence: TGTGCCAGCAGCTTGTTACTAGCGGTGGGCTCCTACAATGAGCAGTTCTTC. Translated: CASSLLLAVGSYNEQFF.